This TCR beta chain came from a study of response to subunit inactivated influenza vaccine. Study-wide results and caveats: Each seasonal influenza vaccination, the authors suggested, recruits few new T cells.

Germline V gene data show CDR1 as DFQATT and CDR2 as SNEGSKA (reference sequence). The V gene end was trimmed by 6 bases and the J gene end by 1 base; junction bases not matched to a gene: 4. The CDR3 sequence is 13 residues long. This clonotype was recorded at least ten times. Its antigen is undetermined. In TCRdb, the RT-PCR reads were re-called with MiXCR into one record per CDR3 protein. The sample contains about 780,000 distinct CDR3 sequences, under 20% of which appear only once. The source is a man aged 45-65 years who received an inactivated influenza vaccine. The material was PBMCs from blood, obtained 4 to 6 days after vaccination. V gene TRBV20-1 combines with J gene TRBJ1-1; 8 bases are shared with TRBD1. CDR3 nucleotide sequence: TGCAGTGCCCGACAGGGGACGAACACTGAAGCTTTCTTT. Residues: CSARQGTNTEAFF.